One TCR beta chain is described in this entry. This sample was included in a study of blood T cell repertoires in COVID-19. Study summary: There were acute and convalescent COVID-19 samples, and they came from the United States, Italy and Spain. From T cells, B-cell-depleted T cells, or PBMCs came the material, which was cDNA or gDNA.

This CDR3 region has 14 residues. Trimming cost V 5 bases and J 9 bases; bases outside gene matches: 10. Germline V CDR1 and CDR2: SGHRS, YFSETQ. In the study's own analysis: Cell counts per sample came from amplifying reference gene primers. Sequencing used immunoSEQ multiplex PCR; TCRdb keeps in-frame clones, though not all of them. That table furnishes V, J and clone size, whereas the DNA furnished D and trimming. The table lists about 170,000 clones, around four fifths of them singletons. Sequenced: peripheral blood. V is TRBV5-1 and J is TRBJ2-1; 8 bases agree with TRBD2. This TCR was recovered from an elderly woman with active or convalescent COVID-19. CDR3 loop: CASSPGRGDSEQFF. The CDR3 DNA sequence: TGCGCCAGCAGTCCTGGGCGGGGGGACTCTGAGCAGTTCTTC.